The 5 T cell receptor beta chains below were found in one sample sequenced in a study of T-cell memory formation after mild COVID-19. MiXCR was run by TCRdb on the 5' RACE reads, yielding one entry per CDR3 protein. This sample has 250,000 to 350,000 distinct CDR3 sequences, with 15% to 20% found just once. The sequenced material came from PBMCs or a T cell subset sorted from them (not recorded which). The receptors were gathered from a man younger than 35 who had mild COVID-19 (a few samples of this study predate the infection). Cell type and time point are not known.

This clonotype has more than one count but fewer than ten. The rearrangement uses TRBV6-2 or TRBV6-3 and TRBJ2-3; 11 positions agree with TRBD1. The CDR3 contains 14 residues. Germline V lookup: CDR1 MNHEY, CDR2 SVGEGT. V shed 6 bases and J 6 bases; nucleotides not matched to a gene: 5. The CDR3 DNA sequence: TGTGCCAGCAGCGTGGACAGGGGGCGGGATACGCAGTATTTT. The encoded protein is CASSVDRGRDTQYF.

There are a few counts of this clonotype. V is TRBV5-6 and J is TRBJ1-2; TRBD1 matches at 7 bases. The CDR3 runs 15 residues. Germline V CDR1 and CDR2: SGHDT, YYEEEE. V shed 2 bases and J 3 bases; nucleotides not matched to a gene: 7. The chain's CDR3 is CASSLPTGYDYGYTF. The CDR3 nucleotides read TGTGCCAGCAGCTTACCGACAGGGTATGACTATGGCTACACCTTC.

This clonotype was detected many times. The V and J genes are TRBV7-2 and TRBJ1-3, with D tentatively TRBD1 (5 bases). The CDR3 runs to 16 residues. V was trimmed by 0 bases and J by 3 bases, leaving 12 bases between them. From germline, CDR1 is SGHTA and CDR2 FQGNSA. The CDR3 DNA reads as TGTGCCAGCAGCTTAGCGGTCGGGGCGGGTGGAAACACCATATATTTT. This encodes CASSLAVGAGGNTIYF.

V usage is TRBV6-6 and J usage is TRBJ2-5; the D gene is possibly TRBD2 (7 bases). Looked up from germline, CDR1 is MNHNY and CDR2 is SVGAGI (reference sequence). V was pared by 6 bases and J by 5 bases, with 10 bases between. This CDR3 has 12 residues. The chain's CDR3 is CASSGGPETQYF. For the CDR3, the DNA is TGTGCCAGCAGCGGGGGGCCCGAGACCCAGTACTTC.

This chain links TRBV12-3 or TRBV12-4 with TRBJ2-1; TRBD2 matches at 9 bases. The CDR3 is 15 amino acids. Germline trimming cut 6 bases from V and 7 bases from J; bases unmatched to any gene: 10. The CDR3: CASSKRGGRGNEQFF. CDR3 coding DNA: TGTGCCAGCAGCAAAAGGGGCGGGAGGGGAAATGAGCAGTTCTTC.